The clone carrying this T cell receptor (beta chain) was seen many times. Germline V CDR1 and CDR2: LGHNA, YSLEER. V gave up 0 bases and J gave up 12 bases, with 15 bases separating them. The CDR3 is 14 amino acids. The source of the sample is a study of blood T cells in healthy people across ages. Extractions gave at least 5.5 micrograms of total RNA per sample. Primed by a sample-barcoded 5' primer and a J-beta primer mix, a second PCR proceeded for 7 to 11 cycles. A single record per CDR3 protein comes from TCRdb applying MiXCR to the 5' RACE reads. The sample lists around 1,100,000 distinct CDR3 sequences; 35% to 45% were seen once.

The rearrangement uses TRBV4-3 and TRBJ2-4, with D maybe TRBD2 (5 bases). Input material: blood. The receptor's source is a man aged 18 to 29 in good health. CDR3 sequence reads: CASSQESRARAQYF. The CDR3 coding sequence is TGCGCCAGCAGCCAAGAATCGAGGGCTCGCGCTCAGTACTTC.